A selection of T cell receptor beta chains follows, all from one sample in a study of blood T cells in healthy people across ages. Each CDR3 protein gets one entry after TCRdb re-called the 5' RACE reads with MiXCR. The sample carries 650,000 to 800,000 distinct CDR3 sequences, around two fifths recorded once. The sample taken for sequencing was blood. The receptors shown here come from a man in his fifties or sixties in good health. Each CDR3 is given with its conserved first and last residue. D genes are given only for firm matches. Some rows have no size entry. The others give once, few or many, or a class for an expanded clone.

v_call: TRBV20-1; clone_size: few; d_call: TRBD1; j_call: TRBJ2-1; cdr3_aa: CSASGTGGYSSYNEQFF; cdr3_nt: TGCAGTGCTAGCGGTACAGGGGGCTATAGCTCCTACAATGAGCAGTTCTTC
v_call: TRBV6-2/TRBV6-3; clone_size: few; d_call: -; j_call: TRBJ1-1; cdr3_aa: CASIPSRGGEAFF; cdr3_nt: TGTGCCAGCATCCCTTCCAGGGGCGGTGAAGCTTTCTTT
v_call: TRBV20-1; clone_size: few; d_call: TRBD2; j_call: TRBJ2-7; cdr3_aa: CSASSSGYSYEQYF; cdr3_nt: TGCAGTGCTAGTTCTAGCGGGTACTCCTACGAGCAGTACTTC
v_call: TRBV29-1; clone_size: -; d_call: TRBD1; j_call: TRBJ1-1; cdr3_aa: CSVARGQEAFF; cdr3_nt: TGCAGCGTCGCCCGGGGACAGGAAGCTTTCTTT
v_call: TRBV6-2/TRBV6-3; clone_size: few; d_call: TRBD1; j_call: TRBJ2-7; cdr3_aa: CASSYGQGADEQYF; cdr3_nt: TGTGCCAGCAGTTACGGACAGGGGGCGGACGAGCAGTACTTC
v_call: TRBV29-1; clone_size: -; d_call: -; j_call: TRBJ1-2; cdr3_aa: CSVHQGQGINGGYGYTF; cdr3_nt: TGCAGCGTCCATCAGGGGCAGGGAATAAACGGGGGCTATGGCTACACCTTC
v_call: TRBV12-3/TRBV12-4; clone_size: -; d_call: TRBD1; j_call: TRBJ2-1; cdr3_aa: CASSLVGTGGVEQFF; cdr3_nt: TGTGCCAGCAGTTTAGTGGGGACAGGGGGCGTTGAGCAGTTCTTC
v_call: TRBV5-1; clone_size: -; d_call: -; j_call: TRBJ1-2; cdr3_aa: CASSLSPPTATYGYTF; cdr3_nt: TGCGCCAGCAGCTTGTCGCCCCCGACAGCCACCTATGGCTACACCTTC
v_call: TRBV6-5; clone_size: few; d_call: TRBD1; j_call: TRBJ2-1; cdr3_aa: CASSYGGGTGHSEQFF; cdr3_nt: TGTGCCAGCAGTTACGGGGGGGGGACAGGGCATAGTGAGCAGTTCTTC
v_call: TRBV5-5; clone_size: -; d_call: -; j_call: TRBJ1-1; cdr3_aa: CASSWGANTEAFF; cdr3_nt: TGTGCCAGCAGCTGGGGGGCGAACACTGAAGCTTTCTTT
v_call: TRBV7-2; clone_size: -; d_call: -; j_call: TRBJ1-6; cdr3_aa: CASSRDNNSPLHF; cdr3_nt: TGTGCCAGCAGCCGGGACAACAATTCACCCCTCCACTTT
v_call: TRBV12-3/TRBV12-4; clone_size: -; d_call: TRBD1; j_call: TRBJ1-4; cdr3_aa: CASSHGQGANEKLFF; cdr3_nt: TGTGCCAGCAGCCACGGACAGGGGGCTAATGAAAAACTGTTTTTT
v_call: TRBV9; clone_size: -; d_call: TRBD1; j_call: TRBJ2-1; cdr3_aa: CASSVMGQTYNEQFF; cdr3_nt: TGTGCCAGCAGCGTAATGGGACAGACCTACAATGAGCAGTTCTTC
v_call: TRBV4-1; clone_size: -; d_call: -; j_call: TRBJ2-3; cdr3_aa: CASSQRRDRKTSSVPDTQYF; cdr3_nt: TGCGCCAGCAGCCAGCGCCGGGACAGAAAGACGTCTAGCGTTCCCGATACGCAGTATTTT
v_call: TRBV6-2/TRBV6-3; clone_size: -; d_call: -; j_call: TRBJ2-1; cdr3_aa: CASLRGGRSYNEQFF; cdr3_nt: TGTGCCAGCCTTAGGGGGGGGCGGTCCTACAATGAGCAGTTCTTC
v_call: TRBV29-1; clone_size: few; d_call: -; j_call: TRBJ2-4; cdr3_aa: CSVEDGSEQYF; cdr3_nt: TGCAGCGTTGAAGATGGAAGTGAGCAGTACTTC
v_call: TRBV6-2/TRBV6-3; clone_size: -; d_call: TRBD2; j_call: TRBJ2-4; cdr3_aa: CASRPSGGTKNIQYF; cdr3_nt: TGTGCCAGCAGGCCTAGCGGGGGGACTAAAAACATTCAGTACTTC
v_call: TRBV7-8; clone_size: few; d_call: TRBD2; j_call: TRBJ2-1; cdr3_aa: CASSLGASGGRQFF; cdr3_nt: TGTGCCAGCAGCTTAGGGGCTAGCGGGGGTCGGCAGTTCTTC
v_call: TRBV7-2; clone_size: -; d_call: TRBD2; j_call: TRBJ2-7; cdr3_aa: CASGLTSGGWYEQYF; cdr3_nt: TGTGCCAGCGGACTTACTAGCGGGGGGTGGTACGAGCAGTACTTC
v_call: TRBV4-3; clone_size: few; d_call: -; j_call: TRBJ2-3; cdr3_aa: CASSQDWGYTDTQYF; cdr3_nt: TGCGCCAGCAGCCAAGATTGGGGATACACAGATACGCAGTATTTT
v_call: TRBV12-3/TRBV12-4; clone_size: -; d_call: TRBD2; j_call: TRBJ2-3; cdr3_aa: CASSRSSGGRDTQYF; cdr3_nt: TGTGCCAGCAGTCGCTCGAGCGGGGGTCGGGATACGCAGTATTTT
v_call: TRBV4-3; clone_size: -; d_call: TRBD2; j_call: TRBJ2-5; cdr3_aa: CASSLGLLAVPDNEQYF; cdr3_nt: TGCGCCAGCAGCCTGGGGTTGCTAGCGGTACCCGACAATGAGCAGTACTTC
v_call: TRBV7-2; clone_size: -; d_call: -; j_call: TRBJ2-1; cdr3_aa: CASSPQGALLGNEQFF; cdr3_nt: TGTGCCAGCAGCCCCCAGGGTGCCCTACTAGGCAATGAGCAGTTCTTC
v_call: TRBV6-1; clone_size: -; d_call: TRBD2; j_call: TRBJ2-7; cdr3_aa: CASSLGLQYEQYF; cdr3_nt: TGTGCCAGCAGTCTGGGACTACAATACGAGCAGTACTTC
v_call: TRBV7-2; clone_size: -; d_call: TRBD1; j_call: TRBJ2-5; cdr3_aa: CASSQMTGGVGETQYF; cdr3_nt: TGTGCCAGCAGCCAGATGACAGGGGGCGTAGGGGAGACCCAGTACTTC
v_call: TRBV28; clone_size: -; d_call: -; j_call: TRBJ1-2; cdr3_aa: CASTKGQVRNYGYTF; cdr3_nt: TGTGCCAGCACCAAGGGGCAAGTTAGGAACTATGGCTACACCTTC
v_call: TRBV12-3/TRBV12-4; clone_size: -; d_call: -; j_call: TRBJ2-4; cdr3_aa: CASSPWTDNEQYF; cdr3_nt: TGTGCCAGCAGTCCCTGGACGGACAATGAGCAGTACTTC
v_call: TRBV3-1; clone_size: -; d_call: -; j_call: TRBJ2-5; cdr3_aa: CASSQEVGGTQYF; cdr3_nt: TGTGCCAGCAGCCAAGAGGTCGGGGGGACCCAGTACTTC